One T cell receptor (beta chain) is described in this entry. Its antigen is unknown. The data were taken from a study of monozygotic twins with inflammatory bowel disease. Points from the study as a whole: The sharing of clonotypes with others was lower in IBD patients than in healthy twins, especially with disease activity.

TCRdb re-called the 5' RACE reads and catalogs CDR3 proteins one per entry, DNA excluded. The sample includes under 200,000 distinct CDR3 sequences. The CDR3 is 18 residues long. The germline V gene has CDR1 MNHEY and CDR2 SVGAGI. Sequencing was carried out using blood. The sequence derives from a human donor with ulcerative colitis or Crohn's disease, or a healthy co-twin of an affected twin (not recorded which). The rearrangement joins TRBV6-5 to TRBJ2-5; checking the TCRdb D call of TRBD1 is not possible without DNA. The CDR3 here is CASSYSRLAGQGRETQYF.